The entry below gives a single TCR beta chain sequence along with its context. The antigen it binds to is not known. Base qualities were left out, and no much larger clone turns up one base away. The identical CDR3 is also encoded by other nucleotide sequences in the sample. Using the deep immunoSEQ assay, multiplex PCR amplified TCR CDR3 regions from genomic DNA. Genomic DNA extracted from each cell subset was distributed evenly over all wells of several immunoSEQ 96-well plates, and each plate served as one replicate. For sorted subsets, each replicate PCR was loaded with about 0.2 ug genomic DNA, equivalent to 25,000 to 35,000 T cell genomes. The purified libraries were quantified using a Qubit 3.0 fluorometer, sized with a Bioanalyzer 2100, and then quantified again using the KAPA Library Quantification kit. Each immunoSEQ 96-well plate was sequenced on its own single-read 150-cycle Illumina NextSeq 550 flow cell. Processing in the source paper ran as follows. Because only junctional sequences without quality scores were contained in the immunoSEQ output, filtering matching that applied to full-length reads could not be performed. Sequences were annotated with PyIR, a Python wrapper for IgBLAST v1.9, and V/J genes and CDR3 were assigned using IMGT germline references. Reads with weak V/J assignments (E-value above 1e-6), missing CDR3, stop codons, out-of-frame junctions, or ambiguous translated residues were removed. V3J clonotypes were defined as sequences sharing an identical inferred V gene, J gene, and CDR3 amino acid sequence. To compute the percentage overlap between repertoires, the number of shared unique clonotypes was divided by the size of the smaller repertoire. Richness of each repertoire was evaluated using RTK rarefaction, the Chao1 estimator, and Recon v2.1 estimates of unobserved clonotypes. Generation probabilities were computed with OLGA for all TCRbeta clonotypes obtained by the gDNA method from several donors. TCRdb retrieved this table from immuneACCESS and kept in-frame rearrangements only. Not all clones are present; in checked studies, unresolved V genes account for under half, and no reason is known for the remainder. V, J and clone size derive from that table, while D and trimming were established from the DNA sequence. Present in this sample are about 1,500,000 clones, roughly 96% of which were seen just once. Over 1% of the sample is in the top ten clones.

The V and J ends are trimmed by 4 bases and 6 bases, leaving 8 bases between them. The cysteine opens and the phenylalanine closes a CDR3 of 12 amino acids. Only the CDR3 region is kept as DNA, spanning 36 bases read in frame from base 1. CDR1 and CDR2 were assigned from the germline V gene as MDHEN and SYDVKM. The source of the sample is a study of shared clonotypes between healthy human individuals (TCRdb year 2020). As for the study more broadly: A couple of women and three men aged 18 to 49 years were included in the cohort. Leukapheresis yielded between about 0.85 and 10 billion PBMCs per donor. Libraries were prepared and TCR repertoires were sequenced by different laboratories using diverse techniques, in order to increase sequencing depth and limit assay-specific biases. Per donor, three plates each were used for CD4 naive and CD4 memory, two for CD8 naive, and one for CD8 memory. The study deeply sequenced blood TCR repertoires of about five healthy adults to estimate repertoire size and the extent of clonotype sharing between individuals.

The donors were healthy, HIV-negative adults who had no recently reported acute infections or vaccinations. All donors were Caucasian adults living in Nashville, Tennessee, USA. CD4+ T cells were enriched through magnetic negative selection, after which naive cells were positively selected on CD45RA and the remaining negative fraction served as the memory subset. Blood was collected by leukapheresis, and PBMCs were isolated by Ficoll-Histopaque density gradient centrifugation and then cryopreserved in liquid nitrogen vapor phase. Analytical flow cytometry was used to check the purity and quantity of every magnetically sorted T cell population. Genomic DNA was isolated from every sorted fraction and measured by UV absorbance on a Nanodrop 2000c. Overall study outcomes, separate from this receptor: The genetic and exposure-history diversity represented was limited by the small number of donors. Larger estimated clonotype richness was generally found for naive subsets than for memory subsets. Pairwise subsampling led to the expectation that sequencing depth would affect the degree of clonotype sharing among donors. Roughly 5% of naive CD4, approximately 3.7% of naive CD8, 2.3% of memory CD4, and 0.4% of memory CD8 clonotypes were shared across several donors. Sampling was limited to blood, and TCR repertoires in tissue likely differ from TCR repertoires in blood. Compared with non-shared clonotypes, the clonotypes found in all four sorted-subset donors had higher generation probabilities. Incomplete sequencing was indicated by rarefaction of sorted-subset datasets, despite the large sequencing depth.

The chain couples TRBV28 to TRBJ2-3, with TRBD1 tentatively as D gene (6 bases match). Sequenced: naive CD4+ T cells sorted from blood. According to the study, the label for this sample's cell subset or site signals: CD45RA+ positively selected. The clonotype comes from a man aged 25-45 years in good health. The sequenced DNA is TGTGCCAGCAGTTCAGGGGCGGATACGCAGTATTTT. This gives the protein CASSSGADTQYF.